The clone carrying this T cell receptor (beta chain) was observed a few times. The CDR3 totals 15 residues. V shed 1 base and J 4 bases; nucleotides not matched to a gene: 6. Germline CDR1 LGHNA, CDR2 YSLEER. These data come from a study of shared T cell receptors in the human thymus. TCRdb's table, derived via immunoSEQ multiplex PCR, lists solely in-frame clones and lacks some. The data show approximately 580,000 clones, around 78% seen once. The same data also contributed to another study, on human thymus T cells.

The receptor was isolated from a boy younger than two with a congenital heart defect. The chain employs TRBV4-3 and TRBJ2-7; 8 bases agree with TRBD2. The sequencing input was thymocytes. The DNA of the CDR3 is TGCGCCAGCAGCCAAGCGCGGGAGGACTGTTACGAGCAGTACTTC. It codes for CASSQAREDCYEQYF.